This T cell receptor (beta chain) came from a study of technical replicates of blood from several donors (dated by TCRdb to about 2017). A remark on this clone: Its antigen is still unknown. The sample holds no much larger clone one base away, and base qualities are not on file.

Receptor libraries were prepared by the immunoSEQ multiplex PCR assay. TCRdb stores this immuneACCESS table with in-frame sequences only. Part of the clones is absent; in the studies checked, under half of the shortfall reflects unresolved V genes, and no reason is known for the rest. The sample table contains approximately 81,000 clones; only one count was recorded for roughly 95% of them. 0.3% to 0.4% of the sample rests with the top ten. CDR1 and CDR2 are read off the germline V gene (reference sequence) as SEHNR and FQNEAQ. V is pared back by 1 base and J by 5 bases, with 9 bases lying between the germline termini. There are 14 amino acids in the CDR3, from cysteine to phenylalanine inclusive. Left in the record is the CDR3 DNA by itself, 42 bases read in frame from the first base.

Sequenced sample: T cells isolated from PBMCs. This clonotype was obtained from a human donor in good health. Recombination linked TRBV7-9 to TRBJ1-5; no D segment can be confidently identified. The CDR3: CASSLGLPHQPQHF. The DNA sequence is as follows: TGTGCCAGCAGCTTAGGACTGCCCCATCAGCCCCAGCATTTT.